The clone carrying this TCR beta chain showed up just once. What it binds is not known. Germline CDR1 GTSNPN, CDR2 SVGIG (reference sequence). The CDR3 is made up of 14 amino acids. V was cut by 1 base and J by 6 bases, with 12 bases left in between. This sample stems from a study of immune evolution from preneoplasia to lung adenocarcinoma. General study points: From normal lung to invasive adenocarcinoma, top clone frequencies appeared to decrease. Clonality was highest in normal lung, lower in later-stage lesions apparently.

Histologic diagnosis was independently verified by two lung pathologists. Macro-dissection enriched premalignant or tumor cells before nucleic acid extraction. Assay: immunoSEQ multiplex PCR; the TCRdb copy retains only in-frame clones and omits some. The sample comprises 7,500 to 10,000 clones, 85% to 90% of which are singletons, and 2.9% rests with the top ten. This receptor was identified in a person between 65 and 80 years old with invasive lung adenocarcinoma. Some clones in this sample may be carry-over from other donors' samples. Material for sequencing was FFPE invasive lung adenocarcinoma tissue. The chain combines TRBV30 with TRBJ1-4, with D uncertain. The CDR3 sequence: CAWSDISRDEKLFF. The CDR3 DNA reads TGTGCCTGGAGTGACATTTCAAGGGATGAAAAACTGTTTTTT.